The entry that follows covers one TCR beta chain sequence. This sample stems from a study of blood T cell repertoires in COVID-19. Across the whole study: T cells, B-cell-depleted T cells, or PBMCs provided the cDNA or gDNA that served as material.

Germline CDR1 and CDR2: MNHEY and SVGAGI. Between the trimmed V and J ends, which lost 6 bases and 3 bases, there was a span of 11 bases. The CDR3 totals 14 residues. This table comes from immunoSEQ multiplex PCR, and its TCRdb copy is limited to in-frame clones, with some not included. The table shows 250,000 or so clones, with 65% to 85% occurring only once. The sequencing sample was made of peripheral blood. J is TRBJ1-4 and V is TRBV6-5; possibly TRBD1 for D (6 bases). The sequence derives from a woman in her thirties or forties who had recovered from COVID-19. CDR3 bases: TGTGCCAGCAGCCACAGGGCGGCTAATGAAAAACTGTTTTTT. It specifies CASSHRAANEKLFF.